This T cell receptor beta chain is drawn from a study of T cell repertoires in cytomegalovirus infection. This CDR3 has 16 amino acids. Germline V gene sequence: CDR1 KGHDR, CDR2 SFDVKD. Losses at the gene ends were 0 bases for V and 4 bases for J; bases not matched to a gene: 4. Each CDR3 protein is one row after TCRdb ran MiXCR on the reads. The sample carries tens of thousands of distinct CDR3 sequences, roughly 25% recorded once. Comment on this clonotype: Its antigen is undetermined.

The TCR comes from a human donor in good health (CMV status not recorded). Some clones in this sample may be carry-over from other donors' samples. The rearrangement uses TRBV24-1 and TRBJ2-1; TRBD1 agrees at 8 bases. The starting material was CD8+ T cells from cultured PBMCs, obtained from culture after CMV antigen stimulation. The CDR3 nucleotides read TGTGCCACCAGTGATTTGCAGGGGGCAACGTACAATGAGCAGTTCTTC. It translates to CATSDLQGATYNEQFF.